The clone carrying this T cell receptor beta chain showed up just a few times. Germline-derived CDR1 and CDR2 are SGHTA and FQGNSA. With 4 bases clipped from V and 10 bases from J, the junction kept 13 bases outside the gene matches. CDR3 length: 15 residues. Using immunoSEQ multiplex PCR, the repertoire was profiled, and TCRdb retains in-frame clones only, with some absent. The sample lists approximately 20,000 clones, 86% occurring once. This specimen belongs to a study of blood T cell repertoires in COVID-19. Study details: From T cells, B-cell-depleted T cells, or PBMCs came the material, which was cDNA or gDNA.

This receptor was identified in a man aged 70 or older with acute or convalescent COVID-19. The V call is TRBV7-2, the J call TRBJ1-5, with 7 nucleotides matching TRBD1. Source material: peripheral blood. The CDR3 DNA is TGTGCCAGCAGCTCCTCGACAGGGACGGAACAACCCCAGCATTTT. Translating gives CASSSSTGTEQPQHF. The full variable domain, its missing parts supplied by reference TRBV7-2 and TRBJ1-5, is GAGVSQSPSNKVTEKGKDVELRCDPISGHTALYWYRQSLGQGLEFLIYFQGNSAPDKSGLPSDRFSAERTGGSVSTLTIQRTQQEDSAVYLCASSSSTGTEQPQHFGDGTRLSIL.